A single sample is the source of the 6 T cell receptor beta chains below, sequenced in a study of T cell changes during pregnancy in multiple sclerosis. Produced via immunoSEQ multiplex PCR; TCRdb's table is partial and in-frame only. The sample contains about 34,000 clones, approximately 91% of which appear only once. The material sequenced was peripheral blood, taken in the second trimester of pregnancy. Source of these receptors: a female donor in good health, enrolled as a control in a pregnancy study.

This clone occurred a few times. In DNA, the CDR3 is TGTGCCAGCTCGTTTCAGGGGACAGATACGCAGTATTTT. It translates to CASSFQGTDTQYF. The chain has TRBV18 and TRBJ2-3; perhaps TRBD1 as D (6 bases). This CDR3 is 13 amino acids long. Germline V gives CDR1 KGHSH, CDR2 LQKENI. Trimming took 6 bases from V and 3 from J, leaving 10 bases between them.

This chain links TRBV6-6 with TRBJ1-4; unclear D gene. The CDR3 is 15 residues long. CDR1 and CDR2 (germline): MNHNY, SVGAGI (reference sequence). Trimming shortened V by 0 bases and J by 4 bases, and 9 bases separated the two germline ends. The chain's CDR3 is CASSYSTTNNEKLFF. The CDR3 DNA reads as TGTGCCAGCAGTTACTCGACTACTAATAATGAAAAACTGTTTTTT.

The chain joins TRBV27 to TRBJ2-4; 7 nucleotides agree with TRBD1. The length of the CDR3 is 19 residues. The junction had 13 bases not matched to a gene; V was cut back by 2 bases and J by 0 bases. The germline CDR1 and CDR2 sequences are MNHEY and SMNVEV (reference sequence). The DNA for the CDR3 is TGTGCCAGCAGTTTAAGAGGTGACAGGGTTTTTTTAGCCAAAAACATTCAGTACTTC. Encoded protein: CASSLRGDRVFLAKNIQYF.

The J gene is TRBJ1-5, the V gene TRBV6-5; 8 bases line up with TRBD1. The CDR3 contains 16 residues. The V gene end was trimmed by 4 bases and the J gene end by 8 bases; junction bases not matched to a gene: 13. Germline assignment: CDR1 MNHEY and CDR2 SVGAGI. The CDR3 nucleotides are TGTGCCAGCAGTTCCCTCAAGACAGGGGAACGAGAGCCCCAGCATTTT. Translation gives CASSSLKTGEREPQHF.

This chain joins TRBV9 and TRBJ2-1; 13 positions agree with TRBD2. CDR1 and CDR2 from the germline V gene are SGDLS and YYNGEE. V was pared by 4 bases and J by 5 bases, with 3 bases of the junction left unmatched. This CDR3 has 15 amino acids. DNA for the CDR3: TGTGCCAGCAGCCTTGGGACTAGCGGGAACAATGAGCAGTTCTTC. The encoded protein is CASSLGTSGNNEQFF.

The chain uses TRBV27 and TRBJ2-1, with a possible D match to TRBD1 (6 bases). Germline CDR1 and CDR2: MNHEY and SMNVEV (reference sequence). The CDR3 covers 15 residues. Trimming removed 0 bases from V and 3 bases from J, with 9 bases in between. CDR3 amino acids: CASSLSMGHYNEQFF. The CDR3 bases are TGTGCCAGCAGTTTATCGATGGGACACTACAATGAGCAGTTCTTC.